Listed here are 5 T cell receptor beta chains from one sample, sequenced in a study of blood T cells in healthy people across ages. Sample-barcoded 5' priming and a J-beta primer mix drove a second PCR of roughly 6 to 12 cycles. TCRdb used MiXCR to reprocess the 5' RACE reads, holding one entry per CDR3 protein. The sample records over a million distinct CDR3 sequences, almost 60% being singletons. Sequencing was performed on blood. The origin of the receptors is a man in his late teens or twenties in good health.

This clonotype is a singleton in its sample. The chain employs TRBV10-3 and TRBJ2-4; perhaps D is TRBD1 or TRBD2 (5 bases each). The CDR3 has 14 residues. Germline values: CDR1 ENHRY, CDR2 SYGVKD. V dropped 5 bases and J dropped 13 bases, with 21 bases sitting between them. The chain's CDR3 is CAISFTRDPNEQYF. The CDR3 DNA follows: TGTGCCATCAGTTTTACCCGGGACCCCAATGAGCAGTACTTC.

The chain has TRBV14 and TRBJ2-7, with D perhaps matching TRBD2 (5 bases). Germline V gene data show CDR1 as SGHDN and CDR2 as FVKESK. The CDR3 length is 19 residues. V dropped 1 base and J dropped 5 bases, with 27 bases sitting between them. The CDR3 spells CASSQVVEERGIMLDEQYF. The DNA for the CDR3 is TGTGCCAGCAGCCAAGTGGTGGAAGAACGGGGAATCATGCTGGACGAGCAGTACTTC.

The chain joins TRBV25-1 to TRBJ1-4; D is possibly TRBD1 (5 bases). Germline V gene lookup returns CDR1 MGHDK and CDR2 SYGVNS. The CDR3 extends over 14 amino acids. The V end was cut by 1 base, the J end by 13 bases, with 16 bases between. This CDR3 reads CASSESAGRDRLFF. CDR3 DNA sequence: TGTGCCAGCAGTGAATCAGCGGGCCGGGACCGACTGTTTTTT.

About this clonotype itself: At one end the junction does not follow the germline gene, possibly because of a read error. The rearrangement links TRBV15 to TRBJ1-2, with D maybe TRBD1 (6 bases). The length of the CDR3 is 13 residues. The germline V gene encodes CDR1 LNHNV and CDR2 YYDKDF (reference sequence). The CDR3 nucleotides read TGTGCCACCAGCAGTGGACAGAACTATGGCCACACCTTC. Its translation: CATSSGQNYGHTF.

The CDR3 DNA follows: TGCAGCGCCCAAGGGTCTTTATCCCGATTAAACACCGGGGAGCTGTTTTTT. The encoded protein is CSAQGSLSRLNTGELFF. The rearrangement joins TRBV29-1 to TRBJ2-2; no firm D call. The CDR3 has 17 amino acids. V was clipped by 7 bases and J by 2 bases, with 23 bases between them. Germline V gives CDR1 SQVTM, CDR2 ANQGSEA.